This TCR beta chain was documented in a study of a mutant IDH1 vaccine in newly diagnosed glioma. Study-wide background: The earlier regimen, radiotherapy, temozolomide, or both, was most often both. Study conclusions and caveats: Immune responses arising from the vaccine appeared in about 92% of patients.

The CDR3 contains 12 residues. V shed 10 bases and J shed 1 base, with 10 bases lying between them. CDR1 is MGHDK, CDR2 SYGVNS, per germline. Remarks on this clone: Its antigen remains unidentified.

TCRdb's table, derived via immunoSEQ multiplex PCR, lists solely in-frame clones and lacks some. The table includes approximately 70,000 clones, approximately 85% detected once. Described time point: baseline, week 1 (first vaccination visit). Specified treatment: pre-vaccination baseline after standard-of-care therapy. The astrocytomas were IDH1-mutant, ATRX-negative, and WHO grade 3 or 4. J is TRBJ1-2 and V is TRBV25-1, with D uncertain. This sequence originates from a man aged 50 to 59 with glioma. Source: PBMCs, taken from a glioma patient treated with radiotherapy, temozolomide or both. CDR3 protein: CATKKSNYGYTF. The DNA for the CDR3 is TGTGCCACCAAGAAGAGTAACTATGGCTACACCTTC.